The 11 T cell receptor beta chains presented below share a single source sample, sequenced in a study of T-cell reconstitution after alpha-beta-depleted transplantation in children (dated by TCRdb to about 2016). Libraries were prepared through PCR. The sequencing machine was an Illumina HiSeq 2500. To normalize quantification of the TCRbeta repertoire, the TCR libraries were built with molecular barcoding that relied on unique molecular identifiers. TCRdb trimmed the raw reads at Q25, called clones with MiXCR and kept productive beta chains. Identical CDR3 protein sequences are pooled into one entry, listed with their most common genes and DNA. For this sample the table gives 600,000 or so distinct CDR3 sequences, of which roughly 23% were detected only once. The top ten clones comprise about 14% of the sample. The treatment or condition label for this specimen denotes: allogeneic hematopoietic cell transplantation with graft depleted of TCRalphabeta T cells and CD19 B cells.

This specimen was PBMCs, mostly from graft donor cells, taken 360 days after TCRalphabeta/CD19-depleted stem cell transplant. These receptor sequences come from a boy in the first two years of life who had a stem cell transplant for acute myeloid leukemia, so the T cells may come from the graft donor.

This clonotype turned up a few times. The chain couples TRBV12-3 or TRBV12-4 to TRBJ1-4; TRBD1 is a possible D gene (5 bases). V gave up 3 bases and J gave up 4 bases, with 21 bases separating them. The CDR3 runs to 18 residues. This CDR3 reads CASSLSLGAKNNNEKLFF. The CDR3 DNA sequence: TGTGCCAGCAGTTTGTCATTAGGGGCGAAAAATAATAATGAAAAACTGTTTTTT.

This clonotype was detected ten times or more. The genes are TRBV20-1 and TRBJ2-7; 13 bases line up with TRBD2. The germline gives CDR1 DFQATT, CDR2 SNEGSKA (reference sequence). The CDR3 has 16 amino acids. V gave up 2 bases and J gave up 1 base; unmatched junction bases: 5. CDR3 amino acids: CSARRLAGGPSYEQYF. CDR3 in DNA: TGCAGTGCTAGACGACTAGCGGGGGGCCCATCCTACGAGCAGTACTTC.

This clonotype was counted ten times or more. This chain joins TRBV12-3 or TRBV12-4 and TRBJ1-1; TRBD1 might be the D (5 bases). V lost 10 bases, J lost 4 bases, and 22 bases lay in between. This CDR3 has 15 residues. The CDR3 nucleotides read TGTGCCATTACCCCCCCGGGGGGGATCGGCACTGAAGCTTTCTTT. It translates to CAITPPGGIGTEAFF.

This clonotype was observed many times. CDR3 sequence reads: CASSRWRTSVYNEQFF. In DNA form, the CDR3 reads TGTGCCAGCAGCCGCTGGCGGACTAGCGTTTACAATGAGCAGTTCTTC. The gene calls are TRBV3-1 and TRBJ2-1; 9 nucleotides line up with TRBD2. Germline V gene lookup returns CDR1 LGHDT and CDR2 YNNKEL (reference sequence). The J segment lost 4 bases and the V segment lost 4 bases, leaving 8 bases of the junction unmatched. The CDR3 is 16 residues long.

Only a few counts were recorded for this clonotype. J is TRBJ2-7 and V is TRBV15; weak D call: TRBD2 (7 bases). Trimming took off 1 base at V and 7 bases at J, with 20 bases between the two ends. The germline CDR1 and CDR2 sequences are LNHNV and YYDKDF (reference sequence). The CDR3 covers 16 residues. CDR3 sequence (DNA): TGTGCCACCAGCAGAGTGCGGCAGGGAGGGGGATGGGAGCAGTACGTC. It translates to CATSRVRQGGGWEQYV.

This clonotype has a handful of counts. The genes are TRBV11-2 and TRBJ2-7, with 7 bases identical to TRBD2. V gave up 5 bases and J gave up 6 bases; unmatched junction bases: 7. The germline V gene encodes CDR1 SGHAT and CDR2 FQNNGV. CDR3 length: 13 amino acids. The CDR3 sequence: CASSPGGGGEQYV. CDR3 nucleotides: TGTGCCAGCAGCCCCGGTGGGGGGGGCGAGCAGTACGTC.

This chain connects TRBV20-1 to TRBJ1-3; D is possibly TRBD1 (5 bases). Germline-derived CDR1 and CDR2 are DFQATT and SNEGSKA (reference sequence). CDR3 length: 14 residues. Trimming shortened V by 5 bases and J by 0 bases, and 11 bases separated the two germline ends. Here the CDR3 reads CSALTARSGNTIYF. As DNA, the CDR3 is TGCAGTGCTTTGACAGCCCGCTCTGGAAACACCATATATTTT.

V is TRBV7-2 and J is TRBJ2-3; 9 positions match TRBD2. Germline loops: CDR1 SGHTA, CDR2 FQGNSA. This CDR3 is built from 15 residues. J was trimmed by 2 bases and V by 6 bases; bases with no gene match: 6. The CDR3: CASRFSGGSTDTQYF. In DNA, the CDR3 is TGTGCCAGCAGATTTAGCGGGGGCTCCACAGATACGCAGTATTTT.

The rearrangement uses TRBV5-5 and TRBJ2-1; D gene unclear. From germline, CDR1 is SGHKS and CDR2 YYEKEE (reference sequence). CDR3 length equals 15 residues. Trimming shortened V by 0 bases and J by 2 bases, and 9 bases separated the two germline ends. CDR3 in DNA: TGTGCCAGCAGCTTGGGGTCGAAGCCCTACAATGAGCAGTTCTTC. Translation: CASSLGSKPYNEQFF.

The rearrangement uses TRBV3-1 and TRBJ2-5; TRBD2 is a possible D gene (7 bases). Germline assignment: CDR1 LGHDT and CDR2 YNNKEL (reference sequence). V dropped 2 bases and J dropped 3 bases, with 13 bases sitting between them. CDR3 length: 15 residues. In nucleotides, the CDR3 is TGTGCCAGCAGCCAAACGGGGGGCAGGAAAGAGACCCAGTACTTC. It encodes CASSQTGGRKETQYF.

In its sample, this clonotype was seen a few times. This chain joins TRBV12-3 or TRBV12-4 and TRBJ2-3; D call uncertain. Trimming took off 5 bases at V and 0 bases at J, with 12 bases between the two ends. This CDR3 region has 15 residues. This CDR3 is CASSPLLFSTDTQYF. As DNA, the CDR3 is TGTGCCAGCAGTCCCCTCCTTTTTAGCACAGATACGCAGTATTTT.